A single T cell receptor (beta chain) is shown here with its context. Per germline, CDR1 SGHTA and CDR2 FQGNSA. CDR3 length: 16 residues. J lost 2 bases, V lost 1 base, and 3 bases had no gene match. This sample stems from a study of blood T cell repertoires in COVID-19. The protocol was immunoSEQ multiplex PCR, while the TCRdb copy is restricted to in-frame clones and leaves out a portion. The repertoire holds some 460,000 clones, roughly 85% seen once, with 1.5% to 2% in the top ten. The specimen sequenced was PBMCs or T cells enriched from blood (not recorded which). The source is a woman aged 18-30 years with acute COVID-19. The chain has TRBV7-2 and TRBJ1-1; 11 nucleotides agree with TRBD1. CDR3 DNA sequence: TGTGCCAGCAGCTTAGGGGACAGGGGGACCAACACTGAAGCTTTCTTT. As protein: CASSLGDRGTNTEAFF.